This TCR beta chain was profiled in a study of cytomegalovirus exposure and HLA in healthy donors. V lost 0 bases and J lost 9; bases outside the gene matches: 13. Germline CDR1 LNHNV, CDR2 YYDKDF (reference sequence). The CDR3 runs 16 residues. Comment on this clone: Its antigen remains unknown.

Study conclusions and caveats: In a later analysis, HLA-associated beta chains showed higher expansion and lower generation probabilities than comparable chains. The authors later found TCR association rates varying by HLA locus, with DRB1 most and HLA-C fewest. The only immune exposure information that was available was CMV serostatus.

A multiplex PCR was run with 60 Vbeta primers and 13 Jbeta primers. Measured with immunoSEQ multiplex PCR; TCRdb has only the in-frame clones, and not every one. The sample lists 100,000 to 120,000 clones, roughly 15% occurring once. Material: PBMCs. The chain recombines TRBV15 with TRBJ2-7, with 8 bases fitting TRBD2. The source of this sequence is a female donor in good health and CMV-seronegative. The CDR3 nucleotides read TGTGCCACCAGCAGAGATCCGGGAGGGTCCGGGGGCGGGCAGTACTTC. This translates into CATSRDPGGSGGGQYF. The full variable domain, its missing parts supplied by reference TRBV15 and TRBJ2-7, is DAMVIQNPRYQVTQFGKPVTLSCSQTLNHNVMYWYQQKSSQAPKLLFHYYDKDFNNEADTPDNFQSRRPNTSFCFLDIRSPGLGDTAMYLCATSRDPGGSGGGQYFGPGTRLTVT.